These 27 T cell receptor beta chains were sequenced from one sample in a study of regulatory dendritic cells for organ transplantation. Here immunoSEQ multiplex PCR was the method, and the copy in TCRdb shows in-frame clones only, minus some. In the table there are about 38,000 clones, around 90% of which are singletons. Input material: naive CD8+ T cells from blood. Subset given: CD45RA+ naive T cells. The receptor set was obtained from a human donor in good health.

The rearrangement links TRBV6-5 to TRBJ2-7; no firm D call. This CDR3 spans 13 amino acids. Germline V gives CDR1 MNHEY, CDR2 SVGAGI. V lost 0 bases to trimming and J lost 6 bases, with 9 bases between them. The CDR3 reads CASSYSVASEQYF. CDR3 DNA sequence: TGTGCCAGCAGTTACTCGGTGGCTTCCGAGCAGTACTTC.

V is TRBV5-4 and J is TRBJ2-3, with 8 positions matching TRBD1. Trimming at V came to 3 bases and at J to 6 bases, leaving 3 bases not matched to a gene. Germline CDR1 is SGHNT and CDR2 is YYREEE (reference sequence). CDR3 length: 13 amino acids. CDR3 nucleotides: TGTGCCAGCAGCTGGACAGGGTATGATACGCAGTATTTT. This sequence encodes CASSWTGYDTQYF.

The chain employs TRBV7-9 and TRBJ1-5; D ambiguous. Trimming removed 5 bases from V and 5 bases from J, with 7 bases in between. CDR1 is SEHNR, CDR2 FQNEAQ, per germline (reference sequence). CDR3 length: 12 residues. The CDR3 sequence: CASSSTDQPQHF. The DNA of the CDR3 is TGTGCCAGCAGCAGTACCGATCAGCCCCAGCATTTT.

J is TRBJ2-7 and V is TRBV4-2, with unresolved D. The CDR3 loop spans 16 amino acids. Trimming removed 4 bases from V and 0 bases from J, with 16 bases in between. Germline V CDR1 and CDR2: LGHNA, YNFKEQ. CDR3 DNA sequence: TGTGCCAGCAGCCGGGGTTCGGTGGCGAGCTCCTACGAGCAGTACTTC. This encodes CASSRGSVASSYEQYF.

The table lists this clone with a few counts. This chain connects TRBV2 to TRBJ2-7; D remains unclear. This CDR3 contains 10 residues. The V and J ends lost 4 bases and 6 bases respectively, with 4 bases between them. From germline, CDR1 is SNHLY and CDR2 FYNNEI. CDR3 amino acids: CASSGAEQYF. Written as DNA, the CDR3 is TGTGCCAGCAGTGGGGCCGAGCAGTACTTC.

The chain uses TRBV30 and TRBJ2-7, with D unclear. CDR3 length: 15 amino acids. Germline V gene sequence: CDR1 GTSNPN, CDR2 SVGIG (reference sequence). V shed 0 bases and J shed 3 bases, with 15 bases lying between them. CDR3 loop: CAWSVPDGGRYEQYF. In DNA, the CDR3 is TGTGCCTGGAGTGTCCCGGATGGTGGTCGCTACGAGCAGTACTTC.

V and J are TRBV27 and TRBJ2-7; a possible D gene is TRBD2 (7 bases). The CDR3 totals 15 residues. V gave up 10 bases and J gave up 2 bases, with 21 bases separating them. Germline CDR1 is MNHEY and CDR2 is SMNVEV (reference sequence). The CDR3 protein is CATMSRGAPPYEQYF. CDR3 nucleotide sequence: TGTGCCACCATGAGCCGGGGGGCGCCCCCCTACGAGCAGTACTTC.

Comments on this clone: Different DNA sequences within this sample yield the same CDR3. The chain links TRBV27 to TRBJ2-7; no reliable D call. Germline V lookup: CDR1 MNHEY, CDR2 SMNVEV (reference sequence). The V end lost 5 bases, the J end lost 4 bases, and 6 bases lay between the germline ends. The CDR3 has 11 amino acids. This CDR3 is CASSPGYEQYF. For the CDR3, the DNA is TGTGCCAGCAGTCCCGGATACGAGCAGTACTTC.

This clone was seen once. The chain links TRBV4-2 to TRBJ2-7; TRBD2 agrees at 9 bases. The CDR3 is made up of 15 amino acids. The germline V gene has CDR1 LGHNA and CDR2 YNFKEQ. V dropped 0 bases and J dropped 6; count of bases not matched to a gene: 6. CDR3 residues: CASSQELAGAIEQYF. The CDR3 DNA is TGTGCCAGCAGCCAAGAATTAGCGGGAGCAATCGAGCAGTACTTC.

The chain joins TRBV27 to TRBJ1-5; D call uncertain. The CDR3 consists of 13 residues. V lost 4 bases and J 0 bases, leaving 4 bases between the germline ends. Germline-derived CDR1 and CDR2 are MNHEY and SMNVEV (reference sequence). This CDR3 is CASSSFSNQPQHF. Here the CDR3 DNA reads TGTGCCAGCAGTTCCTTTAGCAATCAGCCCCAGCATTTT.

The J gene is TRBJ2-2, the V gene TRBV7-9; 7 nucleotides match TRBD2. This CDR3 is 16 amino acids long. After removal of 3 bases from V and 0 bases from J, the junction contained 4 bases not matched to a gene. Per the germline V gene, CDR1 is SEHNR and CDR2 is FQNEAQ (reference sequence). CDR3 loop: CASSFPAGANTGELFF. The CDR3 DNA reads as TGTGCCAGCAGCTTCCCGGCGGGGGCGAACACCGGGGAGCTGTTTTTT.

CDR3 residues: CASRPRQENTEAFF. The CDR3 DNA follows: TGTGCCAGCAGACCGAGACAGGAGAACACTGAAGCTTTCTTT. The chain employs TRBV7-9 and TRBJ1-1; possible D gene TRBD1, 6 bases. The CDR3 consists of 14 residues. Trimming removed 6 bases at V and 1 base at J, with 12 bases between. The germline gives CDR1 SEHNR, CDR2 FQNEAQ (reference sequence).

This rearrangement joins TRBV2 to TRBJ2-7, with TRBD2 identical over 10 bases. This CDR3 contains 14 residues. The trim removed 10 bases at V and 0 bases at J, leaving 6 bases unmatched. CDR1 and CDR2 (germline): SNHLY, FYNNEI. In nucleotides, the CDR3 is TGTGCCACCGTACTAGCGGGAAGCTCCTACGAGCAGTACTTC. This translates into CATVLAGSSYEQYF.

The chain employs TRBV4-1 and TRBJ2-7; 10 bases are a match to TRBD1. This CDR3 comprises 17 residues. CDR1 MGHRA and CDR2 YSYEKL come from the germline V gene. J gave up 4 bases and V 3 bases, and 12 bases lay outside the gene matches. The CDR3 loop reads CASSHQTGGVPKYEQYF. The CDR3 DNA follows: TGCGCCAGCAGCCACCAGACAGGGGGCGTTCCGAAGTACGAGCAGTACTTC.

The rearrangement uses TRBV7-3 and TRBJ2-7; TRBD1 aligns across 7 bases. V lost 2 bases and J lost 6; bases outside the gene matches: 10. The CDR3 length is 15 residues. Germline lookup yields CDR1 SGHTA and CDR2 FQGTGA. DNA for the CDR3: TGTGCCAGCAGCTTAGCAGGGGGTGGTTCGGGCGAGCAGTACTTC. This encodes CASSLAGGGSGEQYF. Complete variable domain (other parts from reference TRBV7-3 and TRBJ2-7): GAGVSQTPSNKVTEKGKYVELRCDPISGHTALYWYRQSLGQGPEFLIYFQGTGAADDSGLPNDRFFAVRPEGSVSTLKIQRTERGDSAVYLCASSLAGGGSGEQYFGPGTRLTVT.

The chain has TRBV28 and TRBJ1-2; D remains ambiguous. Germline loops: CDR1 MDHEN, CDR2 SYDVKM. Trimming removed 2 bases from V and 4 bases from J, with 14 bases in between. CDR3 length equals 15 residues. The DNA for the CDR3 is TGTGCCAGCAGTTTAGCTTGGGCAGAACGCTATGGCTACACCTTC. Residues: CASSLAWAERYGYTF.

The chain joins TRBV11-2 to TRBJ2-7, with TRBD2 matching over 10 bases. Germline CDR1 reads SGHAT; CDR2 reads FQNNGV. The CDR3 is 17 residues long. V lost 0 bases to trimming and J lost 3 bases; unmatched junction nucleotides: 8. CDR3 amino acids: CASSLDLLAGVGYEQYF. The CDR3 DNA reads TGTGCCAGCAGCTTAGATCTTCTAGCGGGAGTAGGCTACGAGCAGTACTTC.

The gene calls are TRBV2 and TRBJ1-2; possible D gene TRBD1, 6 bases. V lost 0 bases to trimming and J lost 3 bases, with 14 bases between them. The CDR3 length is 16 residues. CDR1 is SNHLY, CDR2 FYNNEI, per germline. The CDR3 DNA is TGTGCCAGCAGTGAAGCAGGGGGGGAAGTTCACTATGGCTACACCTTC. Its protein is CASSEAGGEVHYGYTF.

The V and J genes are TRBV27 and TRBJ2-1, with TRBD2 matching over 10 bases. CDR1 and CDR2 (germline): MNHEY, SMNVEV (reference sequence). The CDR3 has 16 amino acids. V gave up 2 bases and J gave up 8 bases; unmatched junction bases: 9. For the CDR3, the DNA is TGTGCCAGCAGTTTAGGAGCGGGAGGGCCGTTCGATGAGCAGTTCTTC. Translated, it gives CASSLGAGGPFDEQFF.

This clone came up a few times. The V and J genes are TRBV7-9 and TRBJ2-2; D gene ambiguous. The germline V gene has CDR1 SEHNR and CDR2 FQNEAQ (reference sequence). V was clipped by 3 bases and J by 8 bases, with 4 bases between them. The CDR3 runs 11 residues. The chain's CDR3 is CASSFQGELFF. The CDR3, as DNA: TGTGCCAGCAGCTTTCAGGGGGAGCTGTTTTTT.

The chain links TRBV8-2 to TRBJ2-6; no DNA check was done on the table's D call, TRBD2. TRBV8-2 is a pseudogene locus. CDR3 size: 15 residues. CDR3 loop: CGRLNTQSRANVLTF. CDR3 bases: TGTGGCAGACTAAATACACAAAGTCGGGCCAACGTCCTGACTTTC.

This chain connects TRBV7-9 to TRBJ2-7; D not certain. This CDR3 has 12 amino acids. Trimming took off 6 bases at V and 2 bases at J, with 8 bases between the two ends. Germline V CDR1 and CDR2: SEHNR, FQNEAQ (reference sequence). The CDR3: CASRNDAYEQYF. The DNA of the CDR3 is TGTGCCAGCAGGAACGATGCCTACGAGCAGTACTTC. Based on the CDR3 plus reference TRBV7-9 and TRBJ2-7, the full variable domain is DTGVSQNPRHKITKRGQNVTFRCDPISEHNRLYWYRQTLGQGPEFLTYFQNEAQLEKSRLLSDRFSAERPKGSFSTLEIQRTEQGDSAMYLCASRNDAYEQYFGPGTRLTVT.

The chain employs TRBV14 and TRBJ2-5; 10 nucleotides agree with TRBD1. The J segment lost 0 bases and the V segment lost 3 bases, leaving 4 bases of the junction unmatched. This CDR3 has 16 residues. From germline, CDR1 is SGHDN and CDR2 FVKESK. DNA of the CDR3: TGTGCCAGCAGCCACCCGGGACAGGGGTACCAAGAGACCCAGTACTTC. As protein: CASSHPGQGYQETQYF.

The chain is built from TRBV28 and TRBJ2-7, with D uncertain. This CDR3 region has 12 residues. The germline gives CDR1 MDHEN, CDR2 SYDVKM. The V end lost 10 bases, the J end lost 6 bases, and 16 bases lay between the germline ends. The CDR3 loop reads CATRPTSGEQYF. The CDR3 DNA sequence: TGTGCCACACGACCGACGTCTGGCGAGCAGTACTTC.

The chain links TRBV29-1 to TRBJ1-2; weak D call: TRBD1 (6 bases). In germline, CDR1 is SQVTM, CDR2 ANQGSEA. The CDR3 runs to 10 residues. The V gene lost 7 bases and the J gene lost 7 bases, with 10 bases spanning the gap. CDR3 loop: CSAGGLGYTF. CDR3 nucleotide sequence: TGCAGCGCGGGGGGCCTTGGCTACACCTTC.

The gene calls are TRBV27 and TRBJ2-7, with unresolved D. CDR3 length equals 14 residues. The germline V and J ends were trimmed by 0 bases and 2 bases, with 8 bases remaining between them. Germline CDR1 MNHEY, CDR2 SMNVEV (reference sequence). The CDR3 DNA reads as TGTGCCAGCAGTTTATCGGCCGGCACCTACGAGCAGTACTTC. Translated, it gives CASSLSAGTYEQYF.

This clone appeared once. The J gene is TRBJ2-7, the V gene TRBV7-9; D gene uncertain. V dropped 5 bases and J dropped 2 bases, with 19 bases sitting between them. Germline CDR1 is SEHNR and CDR2 is FQNEAQ (reference sequence). The CDR3 runs to 16 residues. CDR3 in DNA: TGTGCCAGCAGCCCCACTACCGGGCCAAGGCCCTACGAGCAGTACTTC. The encoded protein is CASSPTTGPRPYEQYF.